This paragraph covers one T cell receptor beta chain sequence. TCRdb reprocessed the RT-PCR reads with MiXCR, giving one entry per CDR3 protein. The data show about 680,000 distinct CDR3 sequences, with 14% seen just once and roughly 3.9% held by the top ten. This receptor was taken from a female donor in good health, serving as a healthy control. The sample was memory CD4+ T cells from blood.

The CDR3 protein is CASTGLAGVDTQYF. CDR3 sequence (DNA): TGTGCCAGCACCGGACTAGCGGGAGTAGATACGCAGTATTTT. The chain uses TRBV9 and TRBJ2-3; TRBD2 matches at 13 bases. Trimming cost V 6 bases and J 5 bases; bases outside gene matches: 3. The germline V gene has CDR1 SGDLS and CDR2 YYNGEE. The CDR3 extends over 14 amino acids.